The 28 T cell receptor beta chains below all came from one sample that was sequenced in a study of blood T cell repertoires in COVID-19 (TCRdb year 2020). Library preparation employed the immunoSEQ multiplex PCR assay. Imported from immuneACCESS, the table was reduced by TCRdb to in-frame sequences with V and J called. These copies leave out some clones; in studies compared against another copy, an unresolved V gene accounts for under half, and the cause of the remainder is not known. This sample lists roughly 160,000 clones; 90% were detected once. The ten most abundant clones make up 0.53% of the sample. Sequencing was carried out using peripheral blood. Receptors originate from a man aged 50 to 60 with acute or convalescent COVID-19.

The rearrangement links TRBV19 to TRBJ2-3, with D maybe TRBD2 (6 bases). CDR1 is LNHDA and CDR2 is SQIVND in the germline V gene (reference sequence). Trimming shortened V by 6 bases and J by 3 bases, and 16 bases separated the two germline ends. The CDR3 runs to 15 residues. As DNA, the CDR3 is TGTGCCAGTAGGATAACGGGGGTCTCGACAGATACGCAGTATTTT. As protein: CASRITGVSTDTQYF.

The rearrangement links TRBV10-3 to TRBJ1-4; TRBD1 matches at 7 bases. The CDR3 runs 13 residues. V lost 8 bases to trimming and J lost 6 bases; unmatched junction nucleotides: 6. Per germline, CDR1 ENHRY and CDR2 SYGVKD. CDR3 in DNA: TGTGCCATCCGAGAGGGGGCGGATGAAAAACTGTTTTTT. Translation gives CAIREGADEKLFF.

V usage is TRBV5-1 and J usage is TRBJ2-5; no firm D call. Trimming left V 3 bases short and J 2 bases short, with 8 bases between. The CDR3 sequence is 13 residues long. Per the germline V gene, CDR1 is SGHRS and CDR2 is YFSETQ. The CDR3 reads CASSYRQQETQYF. The CDR3 coding sequence is TGCGCCAGCAGCTACCGACAACAAGAGACCCAGTACTTC.

J is TRBJ2-3 and V is TRBV18; 7 bases agree with TRBD2. The CDR3 totals 14 residues. CDR1 and CDR2 from the germline V gene are KGHSH and LQKENI. The trim removed 0 bases at V and 6 bases at J, leaving 3 bases unmatched. CDR3 DNA sequence: TGTGCCAGCTCACCACCCGAGGGAGGGGATACGCAGTATTTT. This encodes CASSPPEGGDTQYF.

This clone occurred once. The V call is TRBV25-1, the J call TRBJ1-5; 9 nucleotides match TRBD1. V trimming: 4 bases; J trimming: 4 bases; junction bases outside the gene matches: 5. There are 15 residues in the CDR3. Germline V gives CDR1 MGHDK, CDR2 SYGVNS. The CDR3 sequence: CASSGTGQGNQPQHF. In nucleotides, the CDR3 is TGTGCCAGCAGTGGGACCGGACAGGGGAATCAGCCCCAGCATTTT.

The chain couples TRBV6-2 or TRBV6-3 to TRBJ2-5; 10 bases are a match to TRBD2. Germline V gives CDR1 MNHEY, CDR2 SVGEGT. The length of the CDR3 is 17 residues. The J segment lost 7 bases and the V segment lost 2 bases, leaving 13 bases of the junction unmatched. The CDR3 spells CASSYEGPSGGKATQYF. The CDR3 region has the DNA TGTGCCAGCAGTTACGAGGGGCCTAGCGGGGGAAAGGCGACCCAGTACTTC.

V and J are TRBV18 and TRBJ2-1; the match to TRBD2 covers 15 bases. This CDR3 contains 17 residues. Trimming removed 3 bases from V and 8 bases from J; junction bases left unmatched: 8. Germline V gene lookup returns CDR1 KGHSH and CDR2 LQKENI. For the CDR3, the DNA is TGTGCCAGCTCACCTTCGGGACTAGCGGGGGGCATCGATGAGCAGTTCTTC. Translating it yields CASSPSGLAGGIDEQFF.

In this sample, this clone turned up once. The chain recombines TRBV11-3 with TRBJ2-1; 9 bases line up with TRBD1. This CDR3 is built from 15 residues. Germline V lookup: CDR1 SGHNT, CDR2 YENEEA. V shed 5 bases, J shed 6 bases, and the junction held 8 bases outside the gene matches. The CDR3 here is CASSPRTGAGNEQFF. In DNA, the CDR3 is TGTGCCAGCAGCCCTCGGACAGGGGCAGGCAATGAGCAGTTCTTC.

The genes are TRBV5-5 and TRBJ2-5; D might be TRBD2 (6 bases). V shed 4 bases and J shed 2 bases, with 27 bases lying between them. Germline loops: CDR1 SGHKS, CDR2 YYEKEE (reference sequence). This CDR3 is 19 amino acids long. The CDR3 DNA reads TGTGCCAGCAGCCGACCCCCCCCGGGGACGGGTGGGGGGCAAGAGACCCAGTACTTC. Its protein product is CASSRPPPGTGGGQETQYF.

The rearrangement uses TRBV28 and TRBJ2-3; 9 bases align to TRBD1. From germline, CDR1 is MDHEN and CDR2 SYDVKM. Trimming removed 6 bases from V and 7 bases from J; junction bases left unmatched: 11. CDR3 length equals 15 residues. The CDR3, as DNA: TGTGCCAGCAGCCCAGGGGGGGACAGGGCGAATACGCAGTATTTT. It is translated as CASSPGGDRANTQYF.

The rearrangement uses TRBV13 and TRBJ1-2; TRBD1 aligns across 11 bases. The CDR3 sequence is 17 residues long. Trimming cost V 7 bases and J 6 bases; bases outside gene matches: 16. CDR1 PRHDT and CDR2 FYEKMQ come from the germline V gene (reference sequence). CDR3 DNA: TGTGCCAGCACCCTCGCCCTTGGGGGACAGGGGGTAGATGGCTACACCTTC. Translating gives CASTLALGGQGVDGYTF. The full variable domain, with the rest looked up from reference TRBV13 and TRBJ1-2, is AAGVIQSPRHLIKEKRETATLKCYPIPRHDTVYWYQQGPGQDPQFLISFYEKMQSDKGSIPDRFSAQQFSDYHSELNMSSLELGDSALYFCASTLALGGQGVDGYTFGSGTRLTVV.

The chain combines TRBV5-4 with TRBJ2-1; 7 bases are shared with TRBD2. Trimming took 0 bases from V and 0 from J; bases not matched to a gene: 3. Germline CDR1 is SGHNT and CDR2 is YYREEE (reference sequence). The CDR3 runs 16 residues. The DNA of the CDR3 is TGTGCCAGCAGCTTGGACCCTAGCGGCTCCTACAATGAGCAGTTCTTC. Amino acids: CASSLDPSGSYNEQFF.

V gene TRBV30 combines with J gene TRBJ1-5; 8 positions match TRBD1. V trimming: 5 bases; J trimming: 8 bases; junction bases outside the gene matches: 8. The CDR3 is 13 amino acids. Germline CDR1 reads GTSNPN; CDR2 reads SVGIG (reference sequence). The CDR3 region has the DNA TGTGCCTGGGACACAGGGGGGGTTGAGCCCCAGCATTTT. Translated, it gives CAWDTGGVEPQHF.

The chain has TRBV9 and TRBJ1-4; 7 nucleotides match TRBD1. From germline, CDR1 is SGDLS and CDR2 YYNGEE. CDR3 length equals 14 residues. V lost 4 bases and J lost 8; bases outside the gene matches: 8. This CDR3 is CASSPGGGLEKLFF. CDR3 sequence (DNA): TGTGCCAGCAGCCCAGGGGGAGGTCTGGAAAAACTGTTTTTT.

This clone showed up just once. The CDR3, as DNA: TGTGCCAGCAGCGTCGTCATCGGGGATTCACCCCTCCACTTT. Translation: CASSVVIGDSPLHF. This chain links TRBV7-9 with TRBJ1-6; D is undetermined. Germline-derived CDR1 and CDR2 are SEHNR and FQNEAQ (reference sequence). Trimming removed 5 bases from V and 8 bases from J, with 13 bases in between. This CDR3 has 14 amino acids.

The rearrangement links TRBV4-2 to TRBJ1-6, with 7 bases that match TRBD1. The germline gives CDR1 LGHNA, CDR2 YNFKEQ. The CDR3 runs 15 residues. The ends lost 4 bases at V and 7 bases at J; junction bases unmatched: 7. The CDR3 sequence is CASSPLQGENSPLHF. The CDR3 coding sequence is TGTGCCAGCAGCCCCCTCCAGGGGGAGAATTCACCCCTCCACTTT.

The CDR3 DNA reads as TGTGCCAGCAGCTTAGGGGGACTCCCTAATGAAAAACTGTTTTTT. Amino acids: CASSLGGLPNEKLFF. This sequence joins TRBV7-9 and TRBJ1-4; D may be TRBD1 (5 bases). Germline V gives CDR1 SEHNR, CDR2 FQNEAQ (reference sequence). The CDR3 sequence is 15 residues long. V lost 1 base, J lost 3 bases, and 9 bases lay in between.

The rearrangement uses TRBV4-2 and TRBJ2-3; unclear D gene. Germline loops: CDR1 LGHNA, CDR2 YNFKEQ. Trimming removed 2 bases from V and 0 bases from J, with 3 bases in between. The CDR3 contains 13 residues. The CDR3: CASSQTSTDTQYF. DNA of the CDR3: TGTGCCAGCAGCCAAACTAGCACAGATACGCAGTATTTT.

The J gene is TRBJ1-2, the V gene TRBV7-9; TRBD1 is a possible D gene (5 bases). The germline V gene has CDR1 SEHNR and CDR2 FQNEAQ (reference sequence). V was cut by 6 bases and J by 4 bases, with 15 bases left in between. The CDR3 is made up of 14 amino acids. CDR3 residues: CASSPKTVSYGYTF. Here the CDR3 DNA reads TGTGCCAGCAGTCCAAAGACAGTGTCCTATGGCTACACCTTC.

This chain joins TRBV4-1 and TRBJ2-5; 14 positions agree with TRBD2. The length of the CDR3 is 17 residues. Germline V gives CDR1 MGHRA, CDR2 YSYEKL. With 4 bases clipped from V and 0 bases from J, the junction kept 4 bases outside the gene matches. CDR3 DNA: TGCGCCAGCAGCCGAGGGACTAGCGGGGGAAACCAAGAGACCCAGTACTTC. Translation gives CASSRGTSGGNQETQYF.

The chain links TRBV9 to TRBJ2-5, with 7 bases fitting TRBD1. CDR1 is SGDLS, CDR2 YYNGEE, per germline. The CDR3 runs 15 residues. V was pared by 4 bases and J by 7 bases, with 13 bases of the junction left unmatched. CDR3 DNA: TGTGCCAGCAGCCCTACGGACAGGACCCCGGGGACCCAGTACTTC. Its protein product is CASSPTDRTPGTQYF.

The genes are TRBV7-3 and TRBJ2-5, with TRBD2 identical over 11 bases. The germline gives CDR1 SGHTA, CDR2 FQGTGA. This CDR3 is built from 15 residues. J lost 5 bases, V lost 5 bases, and 7 bases had no gene match. The CDR3 loop reads CASSMTSGMGETQYF. DNA for the CDR3: TGTGCCAGCAGCATGACTAGCGGGATGGGGGAGACCCAGTACTTC.

The chain combines TRBV9 with TRBJ2-1, with 14 bases identical to TRBD2. Per germline, CDR1 SGDLS and CDR2 YYNGEE. V gave up 3 bases and J gave up 1 base; unmatched junction bases: 9. The CDR3 runs 19 residues. CDR3 sequence reads: CASSAPSGTSGGSYNEQFF. DNA of the CDR3: TGTGCCAGCAGCGCCCCTTCCGGGACTAGCGGGGGTTCCTACAATGAGCAGTTCTTC.

This clone was seen once. The chain links TRBV14 to TRBJ1-2, with TRBD1 identical over 9 bases. The CDR3 has 15 residues. V shed 0 bases, J shed 6 bases, and the junction held 5 bases outside the gene matches. Germline V gene sequence: CDR1 SGHDN, CDR2 FVKESK. The CDR3 DNA sequence: TGTGCCAGCAGCCAAGATTTCAACAGGGGGCATGGCTACACCTTC. Amino acids: CASSQDFNRGHGYTF.

V and J are TRBV24-1 and TRBJ1-2, with D unclear. The CDR3 totals 15 residues. Trimming removed 4 bases from V and 8 bases from J, with 19 bases in between. Germline CDR1 and CDR2: KGHDR and SFDVKD. The CDR3 protein is CATSDTGAAGTGYTF. Written as DNA, the CDR3 is TGTGCCACCAGTGACACGGGAGCGGCTGGTACGGGCTACACCTTC.

V gene TRBV28 combines with J gene TRBJ1-1, with 9 bases that match TRBD1. The junction had 7 bases not matched to a gene; V was cut back by 6 bases and J by 5 bases. Germline CDR1 reads MDHEN; CDR2 reads SYDVKM. This CDR3 is 14 amino acids long. The CDR3 spells CASRLPGTGTEAFF. CDR3 sequence (DNA): TGTGCCAGCAGGTTACCCGGGACAGGGACTGAAGCTTTCTTT.

The V and J genes are TRBV5-6 and TRBJ2-5, with TRBD1 identical over 9 bases. Germline loops: CDR1 SGHDT, CDR2 YYEEEE. The CDR3 is made up of 14 amino acids. V lost 5 bases and J lost 4; bases outside the gene matches: 6. The CDR3 here is CASRGTGLGETQYF. CDR3 nucleotides: TGTGCCAGCAGGGGGACAGGGTTAGGAGAGACCCAGTACTTC.

The chain employs TRBV15 and TRBJ2-4, with 7 bases identical to TRBD1. With 1 base clipped from V and 7 bases from J, the junction kept 10 bases outside the gene matches. Germline values: CDR1 LNHNV, CDR2 YYDKDF (reference sequence). The CDR3 contains 16 residues. CDR3 residues: CATSRAKGTERNIQYF. DNA of the CDR3: TGTGCCACCAGCAGAGCGAAAGGGACAGAGAGGAACATTCAGTACTTC.